The rows below give T cell receptor beta chains drawn from one sample of a study of blood T cell repertoires in COVID-19. Sequencing was performed with immunoSEQ multiplex PCR; in TCRdb, only in-frame clones are kept and a portion is missing. Of approximately 200,000 clones listed, approximately 81% are singletons. The sample was PBMCs or T cells enriched from blood (not recorded which). The receptor source for this set is a man in his forties who had recovered from COVID-19. Both conserved end residues are part of each CDR3. Fields, in order: D gene, J gene, clone size, V gene, CDR3 DNA, CDR3 protein. A D gene is named only where the DNA matches it firmly. Clone size appears in some rows only: once, few, many, or a class for an expanded clone.

D: TRBD1
J: TRBJ1-2
size: NA
V: TRBV27
DNA: TGTGCCAGCAGTTTTGGACAGGCCGACTATGGCTACACCTTC
CDR3: CASSFGQADYGYTF

D: NA
J: TRBJ2-3
size: NA
V: TRBV28
DNA: TGTGCCAGCAGCGGTAGACTAGACCCCACAGATACGCAGTATTTT
CDR3: CASSGRLDPTDTQYF

D: TRBD2
J: TRBJ2-7
size: NA
V: TRBV6-1
DNA: TGTGCCAGCAGTGAAACGGGAGGGGCCCCCTACGAGCAGTACTTC
CDR3: CASSETGGAPYEQYF

D: TRBD1
J: TRBJ2-7
size: NA
V: TRBV29-1
DNA: TGCAGCGTAAGGACAGGGACCTACGAGCAGTACTTC
CDR3: CSVRTGTYEQYF

D: NA
J: TRBJ1-2
size: few
V: TRBV5-1
DNA: TGCGCCAGCAGCTTGGAACAGGGCGCCAACTATGGCTACACCTTC
CDR3: CASSLEQGANYGYTF

D: TRBD2
J: TRBJ2-3
size: NA
V: TRBV18
DNA: TGTGCCAGCTCACTATCTAGCGGTAGCACAGATACGCAGTATTTT
CDR3: CASSLSSGSTDTQYF

D: NA
J: TRBJ2-7
size: NA
V: TRBV6-2/TRBV6-3
DNA: TGTGCCAGCAGTTATCTGGGAGATCTATACGAGCAGTACTTC
CDR3: CASSYLGDLYEQYF

D: NA
J: TRBJ1-1
size: NA
V: TRBV5-1
DNA: TGCGCCAGCAGCTACATGAACACTGAAGCTTTCTTT
CDR3: CASSYMNTEAFF

D: TRBD1
J: TRBJ2-7
size: NA
V: TRBV18
DNA: TGTGCCAGCTCTCTGACAGGGAGTTTTGCGTACGAGCAGTACTTC
CDR3: CASSLTGSFAYEQYF

D: NA
J: TRBJ1-1
size: NA
V: TRBV9
DNA: TGTGCCAGCAGCTTCACCGCGTTGAACACTGAAGCTTTCTTT
CDR3: CASSFTALNTEAFF

D: TRBD1
J: TRBJ1-2
size: NA
V: TRBV9
DNA: TGTGCCAGCAGCGTAGACTCGTTCGGGACAGGGGGCTATGGCTACACCTTC
CDR3: CASSVDSFGTGGYGYTF

D: NA
J: TRBJ2-7
size: once
V: TRBV21-1
DNA: TGTGCCAGCAGCAAAGAGACACGTAGACAGGAACAAACCTACGAGCAGTACTTC
CDR3: CASSKETRRQEQTYEQYF

D: NA
J: TRBJ1-5
size: NA
V: TRBV7-8
DNA: TGTGCCAGCAGCCTCCGCGGGCAGCACAATCAGCCCCAGCATTTT
CDR3: CASSLRGQHNQPQHF

D: TRBD2
J: TRBJ2-1
size: NA
V: TRBV5-1
DNA: TGCGCCAGCAGCTTGGAACTAGCGAGGACCTACAATGAGCAGTTCTTC
CDR3: CASSLELARTYNEQFF

D: TRBD1
J: TRBJ2-7
size: few
V: TRBV11-3
DNA: TGTGCCAGCAGCTTAAAGTCCGGGACAGGGAGGGACGAGCAGTACTTC
CDR3: CASSLKSGTGRDEQYF

D: TRBD1
J: TRBJ1-5
size: NA
V: TRBV28
DNA: TGTGCCAGCAGCCTACAGGGGGCGCGCGGTCAGCCCCAGCATTTT
CDR3: CASSLQGARGQPQHF

D: NA
J: TRBJ2-7
size: NA
V: TRBV5-1
DNA: TGCGCCAGCAGAACTGAGAAGTTCGGCGAGCAGTACTTC
CDR3: CASRTEKFGEQYF

D: NA
J: TRBJ2-7
size: NA
V: TRBV24-1
DNA: TGTGCCACCAGTGACCGGGACTCCCCTTACTACGAGCAGTACTTC
CDR3: CATSDRDSPYYEQYF

D: TRBD2
J: TRBJ2-7
size: NA
V: TRBV19
DNA: TGTGCCAGTAGTATCGGGAGGCCCCCTTACGAGCAGTACTTC
CDR3: CASSIGRPPYEQYF

D: NA
J: TRBJ2-3
size: NA
V: TRBV5-1
DNA: TGCGCCAGCAGAGAAGAGGCGGATACGCAGTATTTT
CDR3: CASREEADTQYF

D: TRBD2
J: TRBJ2-7
size: NA
V: TRBV7-2
DNA: TGTGCCAGCAGCTTAGATGGTAGCGGGAGGGTTTCCTACGAGCAGTACTTC
CDR3: CASSLDGSGRVSYEQYF

D: NA
J: TRBJ2-7
size: NA
V: TRBV30
DNA: TGTGCCTGGACGATTTCGCGGGCCCGGACCCGCGAGCAGTACTTC
CDR3: CAWTISRARTREQYF

D: NA
J: TRBJ2-7
size: NA
V: TRBV13
DNA: TGTGCCAGCAGCTTATATATCATGGGGGGGCGCGAGCAGTACTTC
CDR3: CASSLYIMGGREQYF

D: TRBD2
J: TRBJ2-3
size: NA
V: TRBV11-2
DNA: TGTGCCAGCAGTTCCCCCACCTCTAGCGGGAGCCCAGATACGCAGTATTTT
CDR3: CASSSPTSSGSPDTQYF

D: TRBD1
J: TRBJ1-1
size: NA
V: TRBV4-1
DNA: TGCGCCAGCAGCCAGGGGACAGGGGTGCCTGAAGCTTTCTTT
CDR3: CASSQGTGVPEAFF

D: NA
J: TRBJ2-2
size: NA
V: TRBV11-2
DNA: TGTGCCAGCAGCTTACCAGGGGCGGACACCGGGGAGCTGTTTTTT
CDR3: CASSLPGADTGELFF

D: NA
J: TRBJ1-2
size: NA
V: TRBV18
DNA: TGTGCCAGCTCCCCCTTGAGGGAAGACTATGGCTACACCTTC
CDR3: CASSPLREDYGYTF

D: TRBD1
J: TRBJ2-7
size: NA
V: TRBV27
DNA: TGTGCCAGCAGTATCCTCCGGACAGGGGGGCGCCTTACCGAGCAGTACTTC
CDR3: CASSILRTGGRLTEQYF

D: NA
J: TRBJ2-3
size: NA
V: TRBV9
DNA: TGTGCCAGCAGCGTAGGGGCCTTCGAAGGGGGCACAGATACGCAGTATTTT
CDR3: CASSVGAFEGGTDTQYF

D: TRBD1
J: TRBJ2-4
size: NA
V: TRBV5-1
DNA: TGCGCCAGCAGCCTGCCGGGACAGAGAGGCAAAAACATTCAGTACTTC
CDR3: CASSLPGQRGKNIQYF

D: NA
J: TRBJ1-2
size: NA
V: TRBV12-3/TRBV12-4
DNA: TGTGCCAGCAGTTTTAGGGGCGGCTATGGCTACACCTTC
CDR3: CASSFRGGYGYTF

D: NA
J: TRBJ1-1
size: NA
V: TRBV19
DNA: TGTGCCAGTAGTACCGCGTGGGCAAGTAACACTGAAGCTTTCTTT
CDR3: CASSTAWASNTEAFF

D: TRBD1
J: TRBJ2-7
size: NA
V: TRBV24-1
DNA: TGTGCCACCAGTGATTATACAGGGGTGGAGTACTTC
CDR3: CATSDYTGVEYF

D: NA
J: TRBJ2-7
size: NA
V: TRBV7-9
DNA: TGTGCCAGCAGCTTGGCAGGAGGCGAGCAGTACTTC
CDR3: CASSLAGGEQYF

D: NA
J: TRBJ2-7
size: once
V: TRBV5-1
DNA: TGCGCCAGCAGCTTGGCGTCAGGGTCCTACGAGCAGTACTTC
CDR3: CASSLASGSYEQYF